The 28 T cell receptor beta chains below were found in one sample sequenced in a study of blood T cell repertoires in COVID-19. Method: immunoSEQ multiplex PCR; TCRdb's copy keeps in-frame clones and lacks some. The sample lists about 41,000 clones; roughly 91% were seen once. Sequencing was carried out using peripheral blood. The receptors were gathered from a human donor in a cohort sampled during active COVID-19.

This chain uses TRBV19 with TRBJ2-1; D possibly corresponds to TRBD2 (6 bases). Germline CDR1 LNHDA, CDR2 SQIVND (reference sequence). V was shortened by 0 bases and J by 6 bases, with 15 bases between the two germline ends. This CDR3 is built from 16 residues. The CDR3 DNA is TGTGCCAGTAGTATAGATCTAGCGTCGAGGTCCAATGAGCAGTTCTTC. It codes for CASSIDLASRSNEQFF.

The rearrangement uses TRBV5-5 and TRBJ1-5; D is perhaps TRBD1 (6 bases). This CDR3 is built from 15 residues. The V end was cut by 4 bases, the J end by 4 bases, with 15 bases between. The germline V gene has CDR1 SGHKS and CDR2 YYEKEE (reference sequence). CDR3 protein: CASSLLGGQNQPQHF. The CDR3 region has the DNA TGTGCCAGCAGCCTGTTGGGGGGGCAAAATCAGCCCCAGCATTTT.

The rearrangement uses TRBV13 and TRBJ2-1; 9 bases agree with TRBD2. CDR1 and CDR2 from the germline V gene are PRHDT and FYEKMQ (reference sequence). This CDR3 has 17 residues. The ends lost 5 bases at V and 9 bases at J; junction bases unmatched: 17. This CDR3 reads CASSPRAAAGGPVEQFF. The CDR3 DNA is TGTGCCAGCAGCCCCCGGGCAGCGGCGGGAGGGCCGGTTGAGCAGTTCTTC.

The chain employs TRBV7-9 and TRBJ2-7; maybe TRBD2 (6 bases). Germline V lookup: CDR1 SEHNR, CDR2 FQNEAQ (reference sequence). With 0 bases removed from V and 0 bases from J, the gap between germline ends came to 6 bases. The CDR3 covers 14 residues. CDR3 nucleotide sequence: TGTGCCAGCAGCTTAGCCGGGAGCTCCTACGAGCAGTACTTC. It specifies CASSLAGSSYEQYF.

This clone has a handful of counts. In DNA, the CDR3 is TGTGCCAGCAGTTCCCTCGGGACAGGCGTCGGACTGTACTTC. It yields the protein CASSSLGTGVGLYF. V and J are TRBV27 and TRBJ2-7; 8 bases are a match to TRBD1. The CDR3 has 14 amino acids. Germline loops: CDR1 MNHEY, CDR2 SMNVEV (reference sequence). V gave up 4 bases and J gave up 12 bases; unmatched junction bases: 14.

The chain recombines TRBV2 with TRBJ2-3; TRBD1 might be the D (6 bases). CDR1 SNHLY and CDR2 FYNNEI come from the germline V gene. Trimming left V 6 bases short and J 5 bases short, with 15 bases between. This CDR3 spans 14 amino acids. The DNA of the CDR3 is TGTGCCAGCAGGGGGGTGCAGGGGCTAGATACGCAGTATTTT. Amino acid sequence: CASRGVQGLDTQYF.

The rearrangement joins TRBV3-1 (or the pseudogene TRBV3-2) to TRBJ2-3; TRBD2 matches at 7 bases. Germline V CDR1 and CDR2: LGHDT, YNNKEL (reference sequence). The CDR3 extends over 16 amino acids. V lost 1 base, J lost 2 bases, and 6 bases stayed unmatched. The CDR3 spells CASSQAPGGFTDTQYF. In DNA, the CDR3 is TGTGCCAGCAGCCAAGCTCCGGGAGGATTCACAGATACGCAGTATTTT.

CDR3 in amino acids: CATSDLNRRYGNTIYF. The CDR3 DNA reads TGTGCCACCAGTGATTTGAACAGAAGATATGGAAACACCATATATTTT. V is TRBV24-1 and J is TRBJ1-3, with D unclear. V lost 0 bases, J lost 3 bases, and 11 bases lay in between. Germline V gene lookup returns CDR1 KGHDR and CDR2 SFDVKD. The CDR3 is 16 residues long.

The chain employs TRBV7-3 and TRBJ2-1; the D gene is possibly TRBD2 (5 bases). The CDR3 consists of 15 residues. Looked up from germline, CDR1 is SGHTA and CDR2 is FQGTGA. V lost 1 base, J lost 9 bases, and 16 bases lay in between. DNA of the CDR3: TGTGCCAGCAGCTTAAGAAGTCCTAGCAAGTTTGAGCAGTTCTTC. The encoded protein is CASSLRSPSKFEQFF.

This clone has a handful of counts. The DNA for the CDR3 is TGTGCCATCAGTGGGACAGGCTCAAACTATGGCTACACCTTC. It yields the protein CAISGTGSNYGYTF. V and J are TRBV10-3 and TRBJ1-2; 7 bases agree with TRBD1. This CDR3 has 14 residues. Germline V lookup: CDR1 ENHRY, CDR2 SYGVKD. J was trimmed by 2 bases and V by 4 bases; bases with no gene match: 4.

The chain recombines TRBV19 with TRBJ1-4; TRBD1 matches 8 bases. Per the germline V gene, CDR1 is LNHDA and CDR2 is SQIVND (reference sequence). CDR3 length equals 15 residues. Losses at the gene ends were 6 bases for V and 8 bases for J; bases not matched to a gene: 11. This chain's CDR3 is CASSAWQGAREKLFF. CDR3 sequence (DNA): TGTGCCAGTAGCGCCTGGCAGGGGGCTCGAGAAAAACTGTTTTTT. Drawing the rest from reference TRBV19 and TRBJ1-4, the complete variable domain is DGGITQSPKYLFRKEGQNVTLSCEQNLNHDAMYWYRQDPGQGLRLIYYSQIVNDFQKGDIAEGYSVSREKKESFPLTVTSAQKNPTAFYLCASSAWQGAREKLFFGSGTQLSVL.

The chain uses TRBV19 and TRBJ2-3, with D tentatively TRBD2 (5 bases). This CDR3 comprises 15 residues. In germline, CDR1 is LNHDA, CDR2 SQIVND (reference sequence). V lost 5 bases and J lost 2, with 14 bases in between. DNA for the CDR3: TGTGCCAGTAGTCTTCAGCTAGCCTTCACAGATACGCAGTATTTT. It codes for CASSLQLAFTDTQYF. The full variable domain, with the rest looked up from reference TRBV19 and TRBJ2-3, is DGGITQSPKYLFRKEGQNVTLSCEQNLNHDAMYWYRQDPGQGLRLIYYSQIVNDFQKGDIAEGYSVSREKKESFPLTVTSAQKNPTAFYLCASSLQLAFTDTQYFGPGTRLTVL.

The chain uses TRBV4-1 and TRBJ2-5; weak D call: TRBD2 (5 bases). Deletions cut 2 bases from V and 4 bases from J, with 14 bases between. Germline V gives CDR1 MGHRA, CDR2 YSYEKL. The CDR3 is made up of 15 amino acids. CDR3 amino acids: CASSQSSEGRETQYF. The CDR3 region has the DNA TGCGCCAGCAGCCAATCATCCGAAGGGAGAGAGACCCAGTACTTC.

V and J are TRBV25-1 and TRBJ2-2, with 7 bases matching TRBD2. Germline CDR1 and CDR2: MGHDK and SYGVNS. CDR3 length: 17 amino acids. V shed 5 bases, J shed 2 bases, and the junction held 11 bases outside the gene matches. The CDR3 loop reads CASSPKRGGSNTGELFF. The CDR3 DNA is TGTGCCAGCAGTCCCAAAAGGGGAGGGTCTAACACCGGGGAGCTGTTTTTT.

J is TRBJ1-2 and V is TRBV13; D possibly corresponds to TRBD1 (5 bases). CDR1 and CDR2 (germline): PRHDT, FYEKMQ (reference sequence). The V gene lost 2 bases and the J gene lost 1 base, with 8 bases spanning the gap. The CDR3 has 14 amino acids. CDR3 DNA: TGTGCCAGCAGCTTACGCGGGGGTAACTATGGCTACACCTTC. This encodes CASSLRGGNYGYTF.

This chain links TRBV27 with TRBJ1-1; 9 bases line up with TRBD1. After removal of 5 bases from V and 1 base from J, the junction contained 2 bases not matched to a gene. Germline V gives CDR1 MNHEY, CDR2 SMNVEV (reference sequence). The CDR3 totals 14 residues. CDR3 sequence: CASSADRGNTEAFF. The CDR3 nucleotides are TGTGCCAGCAGTGCGGACAGGGGGAACACTGAAGCTTTCTTT.

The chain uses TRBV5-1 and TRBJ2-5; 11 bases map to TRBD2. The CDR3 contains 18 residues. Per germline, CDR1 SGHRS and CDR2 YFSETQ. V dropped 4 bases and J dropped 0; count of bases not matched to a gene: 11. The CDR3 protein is CASSRTLAGGINQETQYF. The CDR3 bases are TGCGCCAGCAGCCGGACTCTAGCGGGAGGTATAAACCAAGAGACCCAGTACTTC.

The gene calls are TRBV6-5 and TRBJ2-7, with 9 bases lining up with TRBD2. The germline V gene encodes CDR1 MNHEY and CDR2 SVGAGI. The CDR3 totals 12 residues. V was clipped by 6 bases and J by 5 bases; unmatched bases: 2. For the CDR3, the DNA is TGTGCCAGCAGACGGACTAGCGACGAGCAGTACTTC. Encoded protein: CASRRTSDEQYF.

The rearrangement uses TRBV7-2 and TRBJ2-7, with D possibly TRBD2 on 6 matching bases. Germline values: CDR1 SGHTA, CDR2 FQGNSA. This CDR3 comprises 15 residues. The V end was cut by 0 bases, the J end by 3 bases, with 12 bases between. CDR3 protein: CASSLASGGDYEQYF. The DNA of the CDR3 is TGTGCCAGCAGCTTAGCTTCGGGCGGGGACTACGAGCAGTACTTC.

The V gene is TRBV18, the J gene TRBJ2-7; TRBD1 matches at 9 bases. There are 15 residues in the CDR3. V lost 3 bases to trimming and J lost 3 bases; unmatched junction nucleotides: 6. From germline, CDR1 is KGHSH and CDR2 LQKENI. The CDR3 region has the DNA TGTGCCAGCTCACCGGACAGGGGCGCGGGCTACGAGCAGTACTTC. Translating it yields CASSPDRGAGYEQYF. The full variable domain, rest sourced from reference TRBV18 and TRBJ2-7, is NAGVMQNPRHLVRRRGQEARLRCSPMKGHSHVYWYRQLPEEGLKFMVYLQKENIIDESGMPKERFSAEFPKEGPSILRIQQVVRGDSAAYFCASSPDRGAGYEQYFGPGTRLTVT.

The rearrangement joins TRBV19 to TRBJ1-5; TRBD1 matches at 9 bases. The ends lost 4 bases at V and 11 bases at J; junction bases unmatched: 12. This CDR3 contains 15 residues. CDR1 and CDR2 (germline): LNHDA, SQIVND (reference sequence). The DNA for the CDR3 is TGTGCCAGTAGTACCACAGGGGGCGGGCGTGGGACCCAGCATTTT. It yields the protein CASSTTGGGRGTQHF.

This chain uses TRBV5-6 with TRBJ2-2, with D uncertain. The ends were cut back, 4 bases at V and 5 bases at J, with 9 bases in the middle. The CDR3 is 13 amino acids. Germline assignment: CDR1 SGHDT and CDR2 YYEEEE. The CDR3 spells CASSVTRTGELFF. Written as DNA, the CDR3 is TGTGCCAGCAGCGTAACGAGGACCGGGGAGCTGTTTTTT.

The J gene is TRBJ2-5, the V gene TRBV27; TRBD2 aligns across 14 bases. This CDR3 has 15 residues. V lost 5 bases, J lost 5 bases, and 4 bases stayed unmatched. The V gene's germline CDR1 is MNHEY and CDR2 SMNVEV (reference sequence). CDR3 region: CASSRLAGGRETQYF. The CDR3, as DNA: TGTGCCAGCAGTCGACTAGCGGGAGGGCGTGAGACCCAGTACTTC.

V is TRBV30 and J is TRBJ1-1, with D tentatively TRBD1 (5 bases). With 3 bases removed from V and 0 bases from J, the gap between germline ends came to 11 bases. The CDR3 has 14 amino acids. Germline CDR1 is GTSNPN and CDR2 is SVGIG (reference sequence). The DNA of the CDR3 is TGTGCCTGGAGGATGACAGATATGAACACTGAAGCTTTCTTT. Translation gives CAWRMTDMNTEAFF.

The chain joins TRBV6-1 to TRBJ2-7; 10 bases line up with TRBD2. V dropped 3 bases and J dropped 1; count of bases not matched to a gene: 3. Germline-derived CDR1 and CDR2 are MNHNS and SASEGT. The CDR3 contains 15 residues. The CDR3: CASSERTSGSYEQYF. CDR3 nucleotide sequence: TGTGCCAGCAGTGAGCGGACTAGCGGATCCTACGAGCAGTACTTC.

The CDR3 region is CASSQAGGGGSYNEQFF. In DNA, the CDR3 is TGCGCCAGCAGCCAGGCCGGAGGGGGCGGCTCCTACAATGAGCAGTTCTTC. The rearrangement uses TRBV4-1 and TRBJ2-1; D may be TRBD1 (7 bases). The CDR3 sequence is 17 residues long. Trimming pared 3 bases from V and 0 bases from J, leaving 15 bases between. Germline CDR1 reads MGHRA; CDR2 reads YSYEKL.

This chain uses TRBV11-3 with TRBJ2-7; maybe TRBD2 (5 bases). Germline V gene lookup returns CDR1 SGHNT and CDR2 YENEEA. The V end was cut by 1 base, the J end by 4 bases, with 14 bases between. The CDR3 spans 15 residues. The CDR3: CASSLVAGLTYEQYF. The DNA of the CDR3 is TGTGCCAGCAGCTTAGTTGCCGGACTCACATACGAGCAGTACTTC.

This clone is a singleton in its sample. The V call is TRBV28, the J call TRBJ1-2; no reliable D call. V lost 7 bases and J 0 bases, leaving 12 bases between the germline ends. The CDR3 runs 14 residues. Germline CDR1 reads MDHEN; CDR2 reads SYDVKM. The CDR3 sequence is CASTSGRSNYGYTF. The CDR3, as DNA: TGTGCCAGCACATCGGGGAGATCTAACTATGGCTACACCTTC.